The entry below describes one T cell receptor beta chain. This sample was taken from a study of blood T cell repertoires in COVID-19. Study-wide background: From T cells, B-cell-depleted T cells, or PBMCs came the material, which was cDNA or gDNA.

Methods used by the authors: Amplification with reference gene primers provided the estimates of nucleated cell counts. Only in-frame clones appear in the TCRdb table, and some are missing; sequencing was by immunoSEQ multiplex PCR. V and J calls and clone size follow that table, whereas D and trimming were derived from the DNA. The repertoire holds a few hundred thousand clones, with 88% as singletons. The specimen sequenced was peripheral blood. The receptor was isolated from a woman between 45 and 65 years old with active or convalescent COVID-19.

CDR3 residues: CASSLSSSTGSTEQYF. CDR3 bases: TGTGCCAGCAGTTTATCCTCGTCGACAGGGTCCACCGAGCAGTACTTC. V usage is TRBV28 and J usage is TRBJ2-7, with 7 positions matching TRBD1. Germline values: CDR1 MDHEN, CDR2 SYDVKM. Trimming at V came to 1 base and at J to 6 bases, leaving 12 bases not matched to a gene. This CDR3 comprises 16 residues.